This TCR beta chain was documented in a study of blood T cell repertoires in COVID-19. Study background: Acute-phase and convalescent COVID-19 samples originated in the United States, Italy and Spain. The analysed material was cDNA or gDNA that came from T cells, B-cell-depleted T cells, or PBMCs.

Per the authors' pipeline: Amplification from reference gene primers served as the basis for estimated nucleated cell counts. The repertoire was sequenced with immunoSEQ multiplex PCR; TCRdb's copy has only in-frame clones and lacks some. V, J and clone size are those of that table, while D and trimming were read from the DNA. The sample holds 140,000 to 150,000 clones; 87% are singletons and the top ten take around 6.3%. Germline CDR1 and CDR2: SGHTA and FQGNSA. The CDR3 is made up of 14 amino acids. Trimming cost V 3 bases and J 6 bases; bases outside gene matches: 3. This clone was observed once. Sequencing input: peripheral blood. The origin of this receptor is an older man with acute or convalescent COVID-19. V usage is TRBV7-2 and J usage is TRBJ2-7; 12 bases line up with TRBD2. The CDR3 DNA follows: TGTGCCAGCAGCTTGACTAGCGGGAGACTCGAGCAGTACTTC. Amino acids: CASSLTSGRLEQYF.